These T cell receptor beta chains were read from a single sample in a study of cytomegalovirus exposure and HLA in healthy donors. Profiling relied on immunoSEQ multiplex PCR, and the TCRdb table lists in-frame clones only, not all of them. Of some 150,000 clones in the sample, around 77% were seen once. The sequenced sample consisted of PBMCs. The receptors derive from a woman aged 40 to 55 in good health and CMV-seropositive. Each CDR3 is given with its conserved first and last residue. The order of the fields is J gene, clone size, D gene, V gene, CDR3 protein, CDR3 DNA. The D gene is left open where the match is weak. Clone size appears in some rows only: once, few, many, or a class for an expanded clone.

>TRBJ2-3|few|NA|TRBV7-3
CASSAQGMGTDTQYF
TGTGCCAGCAGCGCTCAGGGGATGGGCACAGATACGCAGTATTTT
>TRBJ2-3|once|NA|TRBV2
CASNLGGDTQYF
TGTGCCAGCAATCTTGGAGGCGATACGCAGTATTTT
>TRBJ2-7|once|TRBD1|TRBV2
CASRFTGGEQYF
TGTGCCAGCAGGTTTACAGGGGGCGAGCAGTACTTC
>TRBJ1-2|once|TRBD1|TRBV5-4
CASSRTGQGAGGYTF
TGTGCCAGCAGCAGAACGGGACAGGGGGCAGGAGGCTACACCTTC
>TRBJ2-5|once|NA|TRBV2
CASSEGGRRETQYF
TGTGCCAGCAGTGAAGGGGGCCGGCGGGAGACCCAGTACTTC
>TRBJ2-1|NA|TRBD2|TRBV7-3
CASSSSGGAYNEQFF
TGTGCCAGCAGCTCTAGCGGGGGGGCCTACAATGAGCAGTTCTTC
>TRBJ1-1|NA|TRBD1|TRBV29-1
CSVARTGGETEAFF
TGCAGCGTTGCCAGGACAGGGGGCGAAACTGAAGCTTTCTTT
>TRBJ2-5|NA|NA|TRBV5-6
CASSLQLAQETQYF
TGTGCCAGCAGCTTGCAGTTGGCCCAAGAGACCCAGTACTTC
>TRBJ1-5|few|NA|TRBV10-3
CAISEAGLNQPQHF
TGTGCCATCAGTGAAGCAGGGCTCAATCAGCCCCAGCATTTT
>TRBJ1-5|NA|NA|TRBV30
CAWSGQNQPQHF
TGTGCCTGGAGTGGCCAGAATCAGCCCCAGCATTTT
>TRBJ2-7|NA|TRBD1|TRBV18
CASSPGQGRYEQYF
TGTGCCAGCTCACCGGGACAGGGCCGGTACGAGCAGTACTTC
>TRBJ1-5|NA|NA|TRBV6-6
CATQDSRAEPQHF
TGTGCCACCCAGGACAGCCGGGCAGAGCCCCAGCATTTT
>TRBJ2-2|few|NA|TRBV19
CASKRDSANTGELFF
TGTGCCAGTAAAAGAGACAGCGCGAACACCGGGGAGCTGTTTTTT
>TRBJ2-3|NA|TRBD2|TRBV2
CASRTVGGGATQYF
TGTGCCAGCAGAACGGTGGGCGGGGGGGCAACGCAGTATTTT
>TRBJ2-7|NA|TRBD2|TRBV13
CASSLTSGEDEQYF
TGTGCCAGCAGCTTAACTAGCGGGGAGGACGAGCAGTACTTC
>TRBJ1-6|NA|TRBD1|TRBV6-6
CASKEPGQQNSPLHF
TGTGCCAGCAAAGAACCGGGACAGCAAAATTCACCCCTCCACTTT
>TRBJ1-2|NA|NA|TRBV6-5
CASKKFQSGYTF
TGTGCCAGCAAAAAATTCCAGTCTGGCTACACCTTC
>TRBJ1-5|NA|NA|TRBV27
CANNRTVSNQPQHF
TGTGCCAATAACCGGACAGTTAGCAATCAGCCCCAGCATTTT
>TRBJ1-2|once|NA|TRBV25-1
CASSAGQGYTF
TGTGCCAGCAGTGCAGGGCAGGGCTACACCTTC
>TRBJ2-1|NA|TRBD2|TRBV9
CASSAGLAGVHEQFF
TGTGCCAGCAGCGCTGGACTAGCGGGGGTCCATGAGCAGTTCTTC
>TRBJ2-5|NA|TRBD2|TRBV5-1
CASSRSGTGLGETQYF
TGCGCCAGCAGCCGCTCAGGGACGGGACTAGGGGAGACCCAGTACTTC
>TRBJ2-5|NA|NA|TRBV7-6
CASSPLGTQYF
TGTGCCAGCAGCCCCCTAGGAACCCAGTACTTC
>TRBJ1-1|NA|TRBD1|TRBV18
CASSPPFQGENTEAFF
TGTGCCAGCTCACCACCGTTCCAGGGGGAAAACACTGAAGCTTTCTTT
>TRBJ1-2|NA|TRBD1|TRBV2
CASSGQGAEGYTF
TGTGCCAGCAGTGGCCAGGGGGCGGAAGGCTACACCTTC
>TRBJ1-1|NA|NA|TRBV18
CASSSGFVDTEAFF
TGTGCCAGCTCATCAGGGTTTGTCGACACTGAAGCTTTCTTT
>TRBJ2-1|NA|TRBD2|TRBV5-1
CASSLDLAGGWGYNEQFF
TGCGCCAGCAGCTTGGATCTAGCGGGGGGTTGGGGTTACAATGAGCAGTTCTTC
>TRBJ2-3|few|NA|TRBV15
CATSSTQGNTDTQYF
TGTGCCACCAGCAGCACTCAGGGAAACACAGATACGCAGTATTTT
>TRBJ1-6|NA|NA|TRBV6-5
CASSRVDGGWSPLHF
TGTGCCAGCAGCCGGGTTGACGGCGGTTGGTCACCCCTCCACTTT
>TRBJ2-1|few|NA|TRBV7-3
CASSLTVSSYNEQFF
TGTGCCAGCAGCTTGACTGTAAGCTCCTACAATGAGCAGTTCTTC
>TRBJ2-7|NA|TRBD1|TRBV27
CASGQGYEQYF
TGTGCCAGCGGACAGGGCTACGAGCAGTACTTC
>TRBJ1-1|NA|NA|TRBV19
CASSNRALSREAFF
TGTGCCAGTAGTAACAGGGCGCTTTCGCGTGAAGCTTTCTTT
>TRBJ2-5|NA|NA|TRBV10-2
CASSERAPSIPQYF
TGCGCCAGCAGTGAGCGCGCCCCCTCAATTCCCCAGTACTTC
>TRBJ1-1|few|NA|TRBV7-9
CASSLSVQGQAFF
TGTGCCAGCAGCTTATCGGTTCAGGGGCAAGCTTTCTTT
>TRBJ2-7|NA|TRBD2|TRBV5-1
CASSPGLAGGTYEQYF
TGCGCCAGCAGCCCCGGACTAGCGGGGGGCACCTACGAGCAGTACTTC
>TRBJ1-2|NA|NA|TRBV2
CASSEAYAGQGYTF
TGTGCCAGCAGTGAAGCGTACGCGGGTCAAGGCTACACCTTC
>TRBJ2-3|NA|NA|TRBV2
CASSEWATTDTQYF
TGTGCCAGCAGTGAATGGGCCACCACAGATACGCAGTATTTT
>TRBJ2-2|NA|NA|TRBV2
CASSERWGWAATDTGELFF
TGTGCCAGCAGTGAGCGATGGGGTTGGGCGGCGACAGACACCGGGGAGCTGTTTTTT
>TRBJ2-3|NA|TRBD1|TRBV7-3
CASSLSAGGDGTQYF
TGTGCCAGCAGCTTATCAGCAGGGGGTGATGGTACGCAGTATTTT
>TRBJ1-6|NA|NA|TRBV6-6
CASSYSDTALHF
TGTGCCAGCAGTTACTCGGACACGGCCCTCCACTTT
>TRBJ2-7|NA|TRBD2|TRBV4-1
CASSHSASGSYEQYF
TGCGCCAGCAGCCACTCGGCTAGCGGGTCCTACGAGCAGTACTTC
>TRBJ1-1|NA|NA|TRBV5-1
CASTREANTEAFF
TGCGCCAGCACGCGGGAGGCGAACACTGAAGCTTTCTTT
>TRBJ2-1|NA|NA|TRBV4-1
CASKKETGITYNEQFF
TGCGCCAGCAAAAAGGAGACAGGTATTACTTACAATGAGCAGTTCTTC
>TRBJ2-1|NA|NA|TRBV11-2
CASSLDVRYNEQFF
TGTGCCAGCAGCTTAGATGTCCGGTACAATGAGCAGTTCTTC
>TRBJ2-1|NA|TRBD2|TRBV6-5
CASSYWRGGTKFF
TGTGCCAGCAGTTACTGGCGGGGGGGGACGAAGTTCTTC
>TRBJ1-1|NA|NA|TRBV5-1
CASTTGTNTEAFF
TGCGCCAGCACCACAGGGACGAACACTGAAGCTTTCTTT